The clone carrying this TCR beta chain was detected only a few times. Its antigen is not identified. The germline CDR1 and CDR2 sequences are DFQATT and SNEGSKA (reference sequence). This CDR3 contains 13 residues. Trimming at V came to 0 bases and at J to 7 bases, leaving 6 bases not matched to a gene. TRB was amplified from approximately 250-480 ng of blood genomic DNA. This sample is drawn from a study of T and B cells in COVID-19 patients. The wider study: The recovered patients had mostly mild to moderate COVID-19 with outpatient management. The study's findings and limits: No sequencing was yet done of CD4+, regulatory or CD8+ subsets, or of SARS-CoV-2-responsive or tetramer+ sorted cells. Active COVID-19 showed highly clonal TRB repertoires; recovery showed diversity and richness above healthy donors. Patients with COVID-19 reportedly showed strongly skewed T cell receptor beta variable and joining gene usage.

TRB rearrangements were amplified by multiplex PCR with BIOMED2 TRB-A/B primers. TCRdb re-analysed the multiplex PCR reads in MiXCR, keeping a single row per CDR3 protein. The table includes some 21,000 distinct CDR3 sequences, over 25% detected once. Sequenced input: blood. The receptor comes from a human donor who had recovered from COVID-19. The genes are TRBV20-1 and TRBJ2-7; 7 positions agree with TRBD2. CDR3 nucleotide sequence: TGCAGTGCTAGAGATCGGGGGGAGTGGGAGCAGTACTTC. Its protein is CSARDRGEWEQYF.